Shown below are 27 T cell receptor beta chains from a single sample sequenced in a study of T cells after yellow fever vaccination. TCRdb fed the 5' RACE reads into MiXCR, producing one record per CDR3 protein. The top ten clones hold 20% to 25% of a sample with 250,000 to 400,000 distinct CDR3 sequences, about 4% of them seen once. The sequenced sample was PBMCs, obtained 5 days after the yellow fever booster vaccination. The receptors here all came from a man aged 18 to 35 who received the YFV17D yellow fever vaccine.

This chain connects TRBV20-1 to TRBJ1-5; possibly TRBD1 for D (5 bases). Germline CDR1 and CDR2: DFQATT and SNEGSKA (reference sequence). V was shortened by 0 bases and J by 6 bases, with 12 bases between the two germline ends. The length of the CDR3 is 14 residues. CDR3 residues: CSARDLGQGQPQHF. The CDR3 bases are TGCAGTGCTAGAGATCTCGGGCAGGGTCAGCCCCAGCATTTT.

In this sample, this clonotype turned up many times. The chain employs TRBV28 and TRBJ1-6; D not certain. The CDR3 spans 13 residues. The germline V and J ends were trimmed by 2 bases and 8 bases, with 7 bases remaining between them. Germline V gene sequence: CDR1 MDHEN, CDR2 SYDVKM. The CDR3: CASSLTRHSPLHF. CDR3 sequence (DNA): TGTGCCAGCAGTTTAACCAGGCATTCACCCCTCCACTTT.

This clonotype has at least ten counts. The V call is TRBV11-2, the J call TRBJ2-1, with D possibly being TRBD2 (6 bases). Germline lookup yields CDR1 SGHAT and CDR2 FQNNGV. The length of the CDR3 is 14 residues. V shed 5 bases and J shed 4 bases, with 12 bases lying between them. This CDR3 reads CASSPGTRYNEQFF. The CDR3 nucleotides read TGTGCCAGCAGCCCAGGGACTCGATACAATGAGCAGTTCTTC.

The rearrangement uses TRBV24-1 and TRBJ2-7; no firm D call. Germline V gene data show CDR1 as KGHDR and CDR2 as SFDVKD. V was pared by 5 bases and J by 1 base, with 11 bases between. The CDR3 has 14 amino acids. DNA for the CDR3: TGTGCCACCAGTGTTACTCCCGGATCCTACGAGCAGTACGTC. Amino acids: CATSVTPGSYEQYV.

This clonotype was picked up many times. This chain links TRBV11-1 with TRBJ2-1; the D gene is possibly TRBD1 (6 bases). In germline, CDR1 is SGHAT, CDR2 FQDESV (reference sequence). This CDR3 comprises 16 residues. The ends were cut back, 0 bases at V and 3 bases at J, with 12 bases in the middle. Here the CDR3 DNA reads TGTGCCAGCAGCTTAGCTGCAGGGACAAGCTACAATGAGCAGTTCTTC. Protein sequence: CASSLAAGTSYNEQFF.

The chain is built from TRBV20-1 and TRBJ2-7; 12 nucleotides align to TRBD2. The CDR3 contains 18 residues. Germline assignment: CDR1 DFQATT and CDR2 SNEGSKA (reference sequence). V lost 6 bases and J lost 4; bases outside the gene matches: 19. The CDR3: CSADYVASGGVSKYEQYF. The CDR3 DNA is TGCAGTGCCGACTACGTGGCTAGCGGGGGGGTATCGAAATACGAGCAGTACTTC.

In its sample, this clonotype was seen many times. The chain has TRBV11-2 and TRBJ2-1; 8 bases line up with TRBD1. V trimming: 5 bases; J trimming: 2 bases; junction bases outside the gene matches: 8. CDR3 length equals 16 residues. From germline, CDR1 is SGHAT and CDR2 FQNNGV. This chain's CDR3 is CASSPPGQGPYNEQFF. The CDR3 DNA follows: TGTGCCAGCAGCCCCCCCGGACAGGGTCCCTACAATGAGCAGTTCTTC.

The V and J genes are TRBV4-3 and TRBJ2-5, with D tentatively TRBD2 (6 bases). V was trimmed by 1 base and J by 2 bases, leaving 11 bases between them. The germline gives CDR1 LGHNA, CDR2 YSLEER. The CDR3 consists of 15 residues. The CDR3 region is CASSQGLANQETQYF. The CDR3 DNA reads as TGCGCCAGCAGCCAAGGTCTAGCGAATCAAGAGACCCAGTACTTC.

This clonotype has at least ten counts. V and J are TRBV9 and TRBJ2-3; D gene ambiguous. The CDR3 covers 13 residues. CDR1 is SGDLS, CDR2 YYNGEE, per germline. Deletions cut 2 bases from V and 6 bases from J, with 10 bases between. The DNA for the CDR3 is TGTGCCAGCAGCGTTATGGTGGCGGATACGCAGTATTTT. This sequence encodes CASSVMVADTQYF. Drawing the rest from reference TRBV9 and TRBJ2-3, the complete variable domain is DSGVTQTPKHLITATGQRVTLRCSPRSGDLSVYWYQQSLDQGLQFLIQYYNGEERAKGNILERFSAQQFPDLHSELNLSSLELGDSALYFCASSVMVADTQYFGPGTRLTVL.

The rearrangement uses TRBV5-1 and TRBJ1-1; a possible D gene is TRBD1 (5 bases). The V gene's germline CDR1 is SGHRS and CDR2 YFSETQ. The CDR3 is 15 residues long. Trimming took 2 bases from V and 2 from J, leaving 13 bases between them. CDR3 protein: CASSFSPGHNTEAFF. CDR3 sequence (DNA): TGCGCCAGCAGCTTTTCCCCAGGGCATAACACTGAAGCTTTCTTT.

This clonotype was picked up many times. The chain links TRBV29-1 to TRBJ1-1, with TRBD1 as a possible D gene (5 bases). This CDR3 contains 15 residues. CDR1 is SQVTM and CDR2 is ANQGSEA in the germline V gene. Trimming removed 5 bases from V and 2 bases from J, with 18 bases in between. The CDR3 reads CSVSGDFGSNTEAFF. The CDR3 DNA follows: TGCAGCGTTTCCGGGGACTTCGGAAGTAACACTGAAGCTTTCTTT.

This clonotype was detected only a few times. The chain recombines TRBV3-2 with TRBJ2-1. TRBV3-2 is classified as a pseudogene. The CDR3 covers 16 residues. CDR3 loop: CASSQGRQSSYNEQFF. In nucleotides, the CDR3 is TGTGCCAGCAGCCAAGGCAGGCAAAGCTCCTACAATGAGCAGTTCTTC.

Many counts were recorded for this clonotype. The chain employs TRBV6-5 and TRBJ2-7, with D possibly TRBD1 on 7 matching bases. Germline loops: CDR1 MNHEY, CDR2 SVGAGI. The ends were cut back, 1 base at V and 4 bases at J, with 11 bases in the middle. The CDR3 contains 14 residues. Here the CDR3 DNA reads TGTGCCAGCAGTTACTACAGGGGAGGATACGAGCAGTACTTC. Its translation: CASSYYRGGYEQYF.

This clonotype showed up many times. This sequence joins TRBV7-9 and TRBJ2-5; no reliable D call. Trimming cost V 4 bases and J 3 bases, with 27 bases left between them. Germline V gives CDR1 SEHNR, CDR2 FQNEAQ (reference sequence). The CDR3 covers 19 residues. As DNA, the CDR3 is TGTGCCAGCAGCTCATCATTTTCGCACGGTCAACGGGTGGAAGAGACCCAGTACTTC. It yields the protein CASSSSFSHGQRVEETQYF.

Only a few counts were recorded for this clonotype. The DNA for the CDR3 is TGCGCCAGCAGTGGGACTAGCGGACTCAATGAGCAGTTCTTC. Its protein product is CASSGTSGLNEQFF. This chain connects TRBV10-2 to TRBJ2-1; 10 bases agree with TRBD2. V gave up 4 bases and J gave up 6 bases; unmatched junction bases: 3. The V gene's germline CDR1 is WSHSY and CDR2 SAAADI. The CDR3 contains 14 residues.

This clonotype appeared a few times. The V and J genes are TRBV9 and TRBJ2-1, with 7 positions matching TRBD2. V lost 4 bases to trimming and J lost 0 bases; unmatched junction nucleotides: 7. Looked up from germline, CDR1 is SGDLS and CDR2 is YYNGEE. There are 16 residues in the CDR3. This CDR3 is CASSTSGVSSYNEQFF. For the CDR3, the DNA is TGTGCCAGCAGCACCAGCGGGGTAAGCTCCTACAATGAGCAGTTCTTC. The whole variable domain, remainder taken from reference TRBV9 and TRBJ2-1, is DSGVTQTPKHLITATGQRVTLRCSPRSGDLSVYWYQQSLDQGLQFLIQYYNGEERAKGNILERFSAQQFPDLHSELNLSSLELGDSALYFCASSTSGVSSYNEQFFGPGTRLTVL.

This clonotype was detected only a few times. This rearrangement joins TRBV29-1 to TRBJ2-4, with unresolved D. Germline V gives CDR1 SQVTM, CDR2 ANQGSEA. Trimming pared 4 bases from V and 1 base from J, leaving 8 bases between. The CDR3 has 13 amino acids. This CDR3 reads CSVVPGAKNIQYF. Here the CDR3 DNA reads TGCAGCGTTGTACCCGGGGCCAAAAACATTCAGTACTTC.

Ten or more counts support this clonotype. The chain recombines TRBV5-1 with TRBJ1-1; maybe TRBD1 (5 bases). The CDR3 contains 13 residues. Germline V gene sequence: CDR1 SGHRS, CDR2 YFSETQ. V was cut by 5 bases and J by 2 bases, with 10 bases left in between. The CDR3 region is CASSDSGNTEAFF. In DNA, the CDR3 is TGCGCCAGCAGTGACAGCGGTAACACTGAAGCTTTCTTT.

The chain recombines TRBV7-2 with TRBJ2-1, with 10 bases that match TRBD2. V was clipped by 8 bases and J by 9 bases; unmatched bases: 7. The CDR3 has 13 residues. CDR1 and CDR2 (germline): SGHTA, FQGNSA. Here the CDR3 reads CASGQRGGLEQFF. The CDR3 bases are TGTGCCAGCGGCCAGCGGGGGGGCCTTGAGCAGTTCTTC.

This clonotype was seen a few times. The chain joins TRBV7-2 to TRBJ2-7, with 7 bases fitting TRBD1. Germline CDR1 reads SGHTA; CDR2 reads FQGNSA. The CDR3 is 15 amino acids. V lost 5 bases to trimming and J lost 2 bases; unmatched junction nucleotides: 9. The CDR3 sequence: CASSRDRAYPYEQYF. For the CDR3, the DNA is TGTGCCAGCAGCCGCGACAGGGCCTATCCCTACGAGCAGTACTTC.

This clonotype has a handful of counts. The chain employs TRBV7-3 and TRBJ2-3; D not resolved. This CDR3 contains 13 residues. CDR1 and CDR2 (germline): SGHTA, FQGTGA. Trimming took 4 bases from V and 9 from J, leaving 14 bases between them. Here the CDR3 DNA reads TGTGCCAGCAGCTCCCCTCCCGATGCGACGCAGTATTTT. Residues: CASSSPPDATQYF. The whole variable domain, filled in from reference TRBV7-3 and TRBJ2-3, reads GAGVSQTPSNKVTEKGKYVELRCDPISGHTALYWYRQSLGQGPEFLIYFQGTGAADDSGLPNDRFFAVRPEGSVSTLKIQRTERGDSAVYLCASSSPPDATQYFGPGTRLTVL.

This clonotype was seen a handful of times. In DNA form, the CDR3 reads TGTGCCAGCAGCCCGTCGACCGGCAATGAGCAGTTCTTC. It yields the protein CASSPSTGNEQFF. The chain uses TRBV12-3 or TRBV12-4 and TRBJ2-1; D call uncertain. This CDR3 contains 13 residues. The V end was cut by 6 bases, the J end by 6 bases, with 12 bases between.

CDR3 sequence (DNA): TGTGCCAGTAGTCCCCTCCCCACAGGGGGCTGGGGCTACACCTTC. Protein product: CASSPLPTGGWGYTF. The chain uses TRBV19 and TRBJ1-2; 9 nucleotides match TRBD1. V lost 5 bases, J lost 8 bases, and 12 bases stayed unmatched. In germline, CDR1 is LNHDA, CDR2 SQIVND (reference sequence). The length of the CDR3 is 15 residues.

This clonotype was counted a few times. The chain couples TRBV7-8 to TRBJ2-7; D not resolved. Germline V gene lookup returns CDR1 SGHVS and CDR2 FQNEAQ. Deletions cut 5 bases from V and 7 bases from J, with 9 bases between. This CDR3 has 11 amino acids. CDR3 bases: TGTGCCAGCAGCCTGGTCGGGGAGCAGTACGTC. Encoded protein: CASSLVGEQYV.

The V call is TRBV7-9, the J call TRBJ1-3; TRBD1 aligns across 8 bases. Germline CDR1 and CDR2: SEHNR and FQNEAQ (reference sequence). CDR3 length equals 15 residues. Losses at the gene ends were 5 bases for V and 2 bases for J; bases not matched to a gene: 5. The CDR3 region is CASSRTGQTGNTIYF. The CDR3 bases are TGTGCCAGCAGCCGGACAGGGCAGACTGGAAACACCATATATTTT.

This clonotype was counted between two and nine times. The rearrangement uses TRBV20-1 and TRBJ2-7; D is possibly TRBD2 (5 bases). The CDR3 consists of 13 residues. With 3 bases removed from V and 3 bases from J, the gap between germline ends came to 12 bases. Germline values: CDR1 DFQATT, CDR2 SNEGSKA (reference sequence). Here the CDR3 reads CSARERGYYEQYF. The CDR3 DNA sequence: TGCAGTGCTAGGGAACGGGGATACTACGAGCAGTACTTC.

This clonotype was counted many times. The chain is built from TRBV27 and TRBJ2-1, with D uncertain. CDR3 length: 14 amino acids. Germline CDR1 is MNHEY and CDR2 is SMNVEV (reference sequence). Trimming took off 8 bases at V and 0 bases at J, with 11 bases between the two ends. The CDR3 DNA reads TGTGCCAGCTCCCGCGTTGGCTCCTACAATGAGCAGTTCTTC. Protein: CASSRVGSYNEQFF.